This T cell receptor beta chain derives from a study of technical replicates of blood from several donors. The CDR3 runs 12 residues. V lost 5 bases, J lost 5 bases, and 9 bases lay in between. Germline assignment: CDR1 SGHTA and CDR2 FQGNSA. Measured with immunoSEQ multiplex PCR; TCRdb has only the in-frame clones, and not every one. This table holds around 80,000 clones, 94% found once. Sample: T cells isolated from PBMCs. The rearrangement joins TRBV7-2 to TRBJ2-5; the D gene is possibly TRBD2 (6 bases). This receptor was identified in a human donor in good health. The CDR3 nucleotides read TGTGCCAGCAGCGGGGCGGGGGAGACCCAGTACTTC. This gives the protein CASSGAGETQYF.